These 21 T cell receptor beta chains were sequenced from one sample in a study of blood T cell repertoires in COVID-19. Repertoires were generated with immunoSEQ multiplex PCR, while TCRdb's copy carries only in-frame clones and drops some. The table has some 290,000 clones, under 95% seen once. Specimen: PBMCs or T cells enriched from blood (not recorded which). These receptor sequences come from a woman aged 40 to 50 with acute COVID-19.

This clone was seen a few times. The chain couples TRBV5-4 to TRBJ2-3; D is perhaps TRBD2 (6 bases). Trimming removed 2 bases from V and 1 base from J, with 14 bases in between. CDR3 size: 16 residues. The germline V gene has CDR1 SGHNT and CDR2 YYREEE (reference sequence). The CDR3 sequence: CASSLGSRGGTDTQYF. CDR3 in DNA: TGTGCCAGCAGCTTAGGATCGCGGGGCGGCACAGATACGCAGTATTTT.

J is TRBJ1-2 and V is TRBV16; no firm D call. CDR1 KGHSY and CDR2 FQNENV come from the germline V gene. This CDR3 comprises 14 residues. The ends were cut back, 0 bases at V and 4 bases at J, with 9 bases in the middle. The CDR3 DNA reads TGTGCCAGCAGCCAATCCTCGGCGGCCTATGGCTACACCTTC. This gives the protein CASSQSSAAYGYTF.

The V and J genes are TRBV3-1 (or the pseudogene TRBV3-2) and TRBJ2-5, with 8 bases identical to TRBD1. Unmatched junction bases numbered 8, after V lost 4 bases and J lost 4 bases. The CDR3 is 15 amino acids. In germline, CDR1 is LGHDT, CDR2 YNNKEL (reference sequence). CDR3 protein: CASSRRTGGTETQYF. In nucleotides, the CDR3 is TGTGCCAGCAGCCGCCGCACAGGGGGTACAGAGACCCAGTACTTC.

The DNA of the CDR3 is TGTGCCAGTAGTAGGCCTGGGGACACTGCCCAAGAGACCCAGTACTTC. Its translation is CASSRPGDTAQETQYF. V and J are TRBV19 and TRBJ2-5, with D maybe TRBD1 (6 bases). V was trimmed by 4 bases and J by 1 base, leaving 16 bases between them. CDR1 is LNHDA, CDR2 SQIVND, per germline (reference sequence). This CDR3 contains 16 residues.

CDR3 in DNA: TGTGCCAGCAGCGTAGCGCTAGCGGGGACCTACAATGAGCAGTTCTTC. Its protein product is CASSVALAGTYNEQFF. The gene calls are TRBV9 and TRBJ2-1, with 9 bases aligning to TRBD2. CDR1 is SGDLS, CDR2 YYNGEE, per germline. V lost 0 bases to trimming and J lost 2 bases; unmatched junction nucleotides: 3. The CDR3 is made up of 16 amino acids.

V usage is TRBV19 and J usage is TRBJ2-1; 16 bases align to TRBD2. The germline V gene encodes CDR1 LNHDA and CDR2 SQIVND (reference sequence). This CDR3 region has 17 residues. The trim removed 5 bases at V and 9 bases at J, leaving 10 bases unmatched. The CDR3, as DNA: TGTGCCAGTAGTGGGAAGGGACTAGCGGGGGGGTCGGGTGAGCAGTTCTTC. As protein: CASSGKGLAGGSGEQFF.

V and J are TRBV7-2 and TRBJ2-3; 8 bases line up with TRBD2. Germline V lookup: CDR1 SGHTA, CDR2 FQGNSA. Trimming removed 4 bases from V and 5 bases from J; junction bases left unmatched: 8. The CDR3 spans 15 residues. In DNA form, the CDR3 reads TGTGCCAGCAGCTATAGCGGGAAGCAGGGAGATACGCAGTATTTT. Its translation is CASSYSGKQGDTQYF.

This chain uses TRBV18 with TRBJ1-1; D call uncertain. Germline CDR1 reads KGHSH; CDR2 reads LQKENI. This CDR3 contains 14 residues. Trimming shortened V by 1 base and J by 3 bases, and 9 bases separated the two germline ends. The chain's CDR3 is CASSPLVGDTEAFF. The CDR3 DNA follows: TGTGCCAGCTCACCACTTGTCGGAGACACTGAAGCTTTCTTT.

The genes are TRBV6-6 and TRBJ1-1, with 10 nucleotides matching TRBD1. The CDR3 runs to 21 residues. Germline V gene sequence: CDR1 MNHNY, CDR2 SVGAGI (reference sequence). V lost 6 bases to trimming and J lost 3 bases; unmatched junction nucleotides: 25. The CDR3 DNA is TGTGCCAGCAGCCCGTCCCCGGGACAGGGGAGTTCCGGGCCTGGTTACACTGAAGCTTTCTTT. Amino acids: CASSPSPGQGSSGPGYTEAFF.

The CDR3 nucleotides are TGTGCCAGCAGCCGCGGGACTAGCACCGGGGAGCTGTTTTTT. Its translation is CASSRGTSTGELFF. The chain is built from TRBV14 and TRBJ2-2, with 8 bases fitting TRBD2. The CDR3 has 14 residues. The ends lost 4 bases at V and 4 bases at J; junction bases unmatched: 2. Germline V CDR1 and CDR2: SGHDN, FVKESK.

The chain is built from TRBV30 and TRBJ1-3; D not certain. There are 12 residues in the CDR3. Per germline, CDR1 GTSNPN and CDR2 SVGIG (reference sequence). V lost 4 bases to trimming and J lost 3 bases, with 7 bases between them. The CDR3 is CAWIPIGNTIYF. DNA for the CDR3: TGTGCCTGGATCCCCATTGGAAACACCATATATTTT.

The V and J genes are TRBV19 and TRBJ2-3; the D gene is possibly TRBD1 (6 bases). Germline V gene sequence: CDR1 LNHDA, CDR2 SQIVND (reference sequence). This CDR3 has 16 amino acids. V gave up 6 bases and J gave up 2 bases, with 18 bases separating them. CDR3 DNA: TGTGCCAGTAGCCTCCAATCAAACAGGGACACAGATACGCAGTATTTT. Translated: CASSLQSNRDTDTQYF.

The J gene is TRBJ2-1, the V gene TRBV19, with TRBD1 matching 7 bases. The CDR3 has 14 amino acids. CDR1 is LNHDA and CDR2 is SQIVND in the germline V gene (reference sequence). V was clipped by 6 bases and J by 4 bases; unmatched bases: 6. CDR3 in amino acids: CASRTGKGYNEQFF. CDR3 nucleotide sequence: TGTGCCAGTAGGACAGGGAAAGGGTACAATGAGCAGTTCTTC.

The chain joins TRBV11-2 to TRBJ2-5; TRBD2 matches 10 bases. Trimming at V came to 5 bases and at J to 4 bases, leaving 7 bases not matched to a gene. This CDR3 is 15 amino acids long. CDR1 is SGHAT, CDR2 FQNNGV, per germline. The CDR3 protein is CASSLSGGAPETQYF. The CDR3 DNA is TGTGCCAGCAGCCTAAGCGGGGGGGCCCCAGAGACCCAGTACTTC.

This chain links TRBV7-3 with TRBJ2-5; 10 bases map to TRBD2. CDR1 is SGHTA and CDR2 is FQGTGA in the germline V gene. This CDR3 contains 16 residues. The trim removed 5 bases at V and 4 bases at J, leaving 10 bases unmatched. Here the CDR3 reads CASSPRAGGPRETQYF. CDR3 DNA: TGTGCCAGCAGCCCAAGAGCGGGAGGGCCTCGAGAGACCCAGTACTTC.

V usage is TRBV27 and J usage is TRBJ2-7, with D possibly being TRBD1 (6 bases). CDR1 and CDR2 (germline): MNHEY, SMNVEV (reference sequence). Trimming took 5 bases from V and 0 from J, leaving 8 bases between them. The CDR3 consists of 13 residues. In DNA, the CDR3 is TGTGCCAGCAGTCGGACAGACTCCTACGAGCAGTACTTC. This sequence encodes CASSRTDSYEQYF.

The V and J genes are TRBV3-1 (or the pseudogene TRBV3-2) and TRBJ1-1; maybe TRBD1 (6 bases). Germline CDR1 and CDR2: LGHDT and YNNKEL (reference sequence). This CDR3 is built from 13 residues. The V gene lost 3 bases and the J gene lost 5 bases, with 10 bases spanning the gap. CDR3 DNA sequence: TGTGCCAGCAGCCACCAGGGGAATACTGAAGCTTTCTTT. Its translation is CASSHQGNTEAFF.

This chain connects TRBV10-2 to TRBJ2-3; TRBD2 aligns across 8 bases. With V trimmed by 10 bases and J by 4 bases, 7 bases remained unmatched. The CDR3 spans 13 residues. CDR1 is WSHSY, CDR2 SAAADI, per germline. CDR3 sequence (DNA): TGCGCCACGGGACTAGGAGGCTCAGATACGCAGTATTTT. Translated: CATGLGGSDTQYF.

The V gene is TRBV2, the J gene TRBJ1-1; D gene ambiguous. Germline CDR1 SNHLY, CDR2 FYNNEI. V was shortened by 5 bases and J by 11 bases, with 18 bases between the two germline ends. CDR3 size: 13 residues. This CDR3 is CASSPGGWTAAFF. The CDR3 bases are TGTGCCAGCAGTCCGGGAGGGTGGACTGCGGCTTTCTTT. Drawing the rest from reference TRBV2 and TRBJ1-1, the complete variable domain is EPEVTQTPSHQVTQMGQEVILRCVPISNHLYFYWYRQILGQKVEFLVSFYNNEISEKSEIFDDQFSVERPDGSNFTLKIRSTKLEDSAMYFCASSPGGWTAAFFGQGTRLTVV.

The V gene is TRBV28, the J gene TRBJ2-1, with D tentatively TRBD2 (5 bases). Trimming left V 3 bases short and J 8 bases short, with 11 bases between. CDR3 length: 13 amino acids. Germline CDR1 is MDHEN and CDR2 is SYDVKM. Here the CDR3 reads CASSLEGSDEQFF. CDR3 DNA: TGTGCCAGCAGTTTGGAAGGGAGCGATGAGCAGTTCTTC.

The CDR3 region has the DNA TGTGCCAGCAGAGTCGGACTAGCGGACCAAGAGACCCAGTACTTC. It encodes CASRVGLADQETQYF. The chain is built from TRBV5-4 and TRBJ2-5, with 10 bases aligning to TRBD2. Germline V lookup: CDR1 SGHNT, CDR2 YYREEE (reference sequence). This CDR3 is 15 amino acids long. The junction had 4 bases not matched to a gene; V was cut back by 5 bases and J by 0 bases.